Below are 27 T cell receptor beta chains sequenced from a single sample in a study of blood T cell repertoires in COVID-19. Some clones are missing from TCRdb's copy, which holds only in-frame ones; the method was immunoSEQ multiplex PCR. The sample has 200,000 to 300,000 clones, 86% seen once. Source material: peripheral blood. The receptors stem from a man aged 25-45 years with active or convalescent COVID-19.

The CDR3 region is CASSYYGTDNEKLFF. CDR3 nucleotides: TGTGCCAGCAGTTACTACGGGACAGATAATGAAAAACTGTTTTTT. The chain uses TRBV6-5 and TRBJ1-4, with TRBD1 matching over 7 bases. Per the germline V gene, CDR1 is MNHEY and CDR2 is SVGAGI. CDR3 length: 15 residues. V dropped 1 base and J dropped 4; count of bases not matched to a gene: 3.

The rearrangement links TRBV2 to TRBJ1-2; D not resolved. V shed 6 bases and J shed 8 bases, with 34 bases lying between them. The CDR3 is made up of 19 amino acids. Germline values: CDR1 SNHLY, CDR2 FYNNEI. The CDR3 is CASSRVKGRPEENSWGYTF. The CDR3 bases are TGTGCCAGCAGCCGGGTGAAAGGGCGCCCGGAGGAAAACTCGTGGGGCTACACCTTC.

The chain has TRBV6-5 and TRBJ2-1, with 9 bases matching TRBD1. The J segment lost 0 bases and the V segment lost 8 bases, leaving 5 bases of the junction unmatched. The CDR3 spans 15 residues. In germline, CDR1 is MNHEY, CDR2 SVGAGI. CDR3 bases: TGTGCCAGCGGGTCGGACAGGGGCTCCTACAATGAGCAGTTCTTC. Amino acids: CASGSDRGSYNEQFF.

V usage is TRBV19 and J usage is TRBJ2-1; 7 nucleotides align to TRBD2. With V trimmed by 5 bases and J by 0 bases, 4 bases remained unmatched. CDR3 length: 15 residues. Looked up from germline, CDR1 is LNHDA and CDR2 is SQIVND (reference sequence). The CDR3 DNA follows: TGTGCCAGTAGTGTGGGGGGGAGCTCCTACAATGAGCAGTTCTTC. Translating gives CASSVGGSSYNEQFF.

The gene calls are TRBV5-4 and TRBJ2-3; no firm D call. CDR1 and CDR2 from the germline V gene are SGHNT and YYREEE (reference sequence). Trimming took 0 bases from V and 2 from J, leaving 10 bases between them. The CDR3 length is 15 residues. CDR3 loop: CASSLAYVNTDTQYF. For the CDR3, the DNA is TGTGCCAGCAGCTTGGCCTACGTGAACACAGATACGCAGTATTTT.

The chain uses TRBV5-1 and TRBJ1-3, with TRBD1 as a possible D gene (6 bases). V gave up 0 bases and J gave up 3 bases, with 16 bases separating them. The CDR3 sequence is 17 residues long. Per germline, CDR1 SGHRS and CDR2 YFSETQ. Here the CDR3 reads CASSLVTTRGGGNTIYF. The CDR3 bases are TGCGCCAGCAGCTTGGTGACTACCAGGGGCGGTGGAAACACCATATATTTT.

The V and J genes are TRBV7-3 and TRBJ2-2, with 7 bases matching TRBD2. J lost 2 bases, V lost 5 bases, and 14 bases had no gene match. This CDR3 spans 18 amino acids. Germline V gene data show CDR1 as SGHTA and CDR2 as FQGTGA. The CDR3 DNA follows: TGTGCCAGCAGCCCCCGCCGACCGGGACTACCCAACACCGGGGAGCTGTTTTTT. This encodes CASSPRRPGLPNTGELFF.

The CDR3, as DNA: TGCAGCGCCACGGGGGGCGCTGCAACTAATGAAAAACTGTTTTTT. It codes for CSATGGAATNEKLFF. The chain employs TRBV29-1 and TRBJ1-4, with D possibly matching TRBD1 (6 bases). V was cut by 7 bases and J by 0 bases, with 15 bases left in between. The V gene's germline CDR1 is SQVTM and CDR2 ANQGSEA. The CDR3 length is 15 residues.

V usage is TRBV24-1 and J usage is TRBJ2-3; D not resolved. Germline V lookup: CDR1 KGHDR, CDR2 SFDVKD. The CDR3 is made up of 12 amino acids. V lost 4 bases and J 8 bases, leaving 9 bases between the germline ends. The CDR3 DNA is TGTGCCACCAGTGACGGGTCGATTACGCAGTATTTT. This codes for CATSDGSITQYF.

This clone occurred a few times. This rearrangement joins TRBV6-5 to TRBJ1-4; no clear D gene. The CDR3 covers 13 residues. From germline, CDR1 is MNHEY and CDR2 SVGAGI. Trimming took off 5 bases at V and 8 bases at J, with 12 bases between the two ends. The CDR3 reads CASSMLGGEKLFF. The DNA of the CDR3 is TGTGCCAGCAGTATGCTAGGAGGGGAAAAACTGTTTTTT.

This chain joins TRBV6-5 and TRBJ2-7; D is uncertain. The CDR3 extends over 14 amino acids. Germline V lookup: CDR1 MNHEY, CDR2 SVGAGI. Trimming shortened V by 6 bases and J by 2 bases, and 14 bases separated the two germline ends. CDR3 region: CASSAQELAYEQYF. CDR3 nucleotide sequence: TGTGCCAGCAGCGCCCAAGAGTTAGCCTACGAGCAGTACTTC.

V is TRBV5-1 and J is TRBJ1-1; weak D call: TRBD1 (5 bases). The V and J ends lost 4 bases and 5 bases respectively, with 18 bases between them. This CDR3 region has 15 residues. Germline-derived CDR1 and CDR2 are SGHRS and YFSETQ. CDR3 residues: CASSREATAGTEAFF. As DNA, the CDR3 is TGCGCCAGCAGCCGCGAGGCGACAGCTGGGACTGAAGCTTTCTTT.

The chain uses TRBV5-1 and TRBJ2-3; either TRBD1 or TRBD2 may fit D (5 bases each). The CDR3 contains 17 residues. Germline V gene data show CDR1 as SGHRS and CDR2 as YFSETQ. With 4 bases removed from V and 4 bases from J, the gap between germline ends came to 22 bases. CDR3 DNA: TGCGCCAGCAGCCTGGGACGGCTAGGGGTTGGGGCAGATACGCAGTATTTT. Amino acid sequence: CASSLGRLGVGADTQYF.

V usage is TRBV19 and J usage is TRBJ2-7; the D gene is possibly TRBD1 (6 bases). Germline V gene data show CDR1 as LNHDA and CDR2 as SQIVND (reference sequence). The CDR3 runs 19 residues. Trimming removed 3 bases from V and 3 bases from J, with 27 bases in between. DNA of the CDR3: TGTGCCAGTAGTATTAGGCGGCCAACAGGGCCCCTCGGGGTCTACGAGCAGTACTTC. Its translation is CASSIRRPTGPLGVYEQYF.

The V gene is TRBV2, the J gene TRBJ2-2; 9 positions agree with TRBD1. The CDR3 sequence is 15 residues long. Germline CDR1 and CDR2: SNHLY and FYNNEI. V dropped 6 bases and J dropped 1; count of bases not matched to a gene: 3. CDR3 DNA sequence: TGTGCCAGCAGGTGGGACAGGGAGAACACCGGGGAGCTGTTTTTT. Its translation is CASRWDRENTGELFF.

The chain is built from TRBV9 and TRBJ2-3; 9 nucleotides align to TRBD2. The length of the CDR3 is 17 residues. CDR1 and CDR2 from the germline V gene are SGDLS and YYNGEE. J was trimmed by 3 bases and V by 7 bases; bases with no gene match: 15. CDR3 sequence reads: CASQRGGGATVTDTQYF. The CDR3 DNA is TGTGCCAGCCAACGTGGCGGGGGGGCCACTGTAACAGATACGCAGTATTTT.

There are a few counts of this clone. The chain has TRBV29-1 and TRBJ2-3; 11 bases align to TRBD2. The CDR3 length is 14 residues. The trim removed 4 bases at V and 6 bases at J, leaving 6 bases unmatched. In germline, CDR1 is SQVTM, CDR2 ANQGSEA. The CDR3 DNA is TGCAGCGTTGTGCCTAGCGGGGGGCCTGATACGCAGTATTTT. Translated: CSVVPSGGPDTQYF.

V and J are TRBV3-1 (or the pseudogene TRBV3-2) and TRBJ2-7; 8 nucleotides match TRBD1. Losses at the gene ends were 5 bases for V and 2 bases for J; bases not matched to a gene: 8. The CDR3 extends over 15 amino acids. In germline, CDR1 is LGHDT, CDR2 YNNKEL (reference sequence). DNA for the CDR3: TGTGCCAGCAGCGCGCGGGACAGGTGGGCCTACGAGCAGTACTTC. It codes for CASSARDRWAYEQYF.

This rearrangement joins TRBV6-6 to TRBJ2-3, with 9 bases aligning to TRBD2. This CDR3 is 15 amino acids long. Germline V gives CDR1 MNHNY, CDR2 SVGAGI (reference sequence). After removal of 5 bases from V and 1 base from J, the junction contained 4 bases not matched to a gene. This CDR3 is CASSDIAGGTDTQYF. The CDR3 DNA is TGTGCCAGCAGTGATATAGCGGGGGGCACAGATACGCAGTATTTT.

This chain uses TRBV18 with TRBJ2-5, with 9 bases identical to TRBD2. CDR1 is KGHSH, CDR2 LQKENI, per germline. The CDR3 has 15 residues. The V segment lost 1 base and the J segment 2 bases; nucleotides outside the gene matches: 2. CDR3 sequence reads: CASSPRGGEQETQYF. Here the CDR3 DNA reads TGTGCCAGCTCACCACGCGGGGGGGAACAAGAGACCCAGTACTTC.

The V gene is TRBV5-5, the J gene TRBJ1-3; D gene ambiguous. From germline, CDR1 is SGHKS and CDR2 YYEKEE (reference sequence). There are 12 residues in the CDR3. V lost 3 bases and J lost 5, with 6 bases in between. The CDR3 reads CASSSLRNTIYF. The CDR3 DNA is TGTGCCAGCAGCTCCTTAAGAAACACCATATATTTT.

V usage is TRBV5-6 and J usage is TRBJ1-2; the match to TRBD1 covers 7 bases. CDR1 and CDR2 (germline): SGHDT, YYEEEE. The J segment lost 3 bases and the V segment lost 4 bases, leaving 6 bases of the junction unmatched. This CDR3 is 14 amino acids long. Here the CDR3 reads CASSPPDRDYGYTF. CDR3 coding DNA: TGTGCCAGCAGCCCACCAGACAGGGACTATGGCTACACCTTC.

This chain connects TRBV7-2 to TRBJ1-5, with 11 bases that match TRBD1. The V gene end was trimmed by 1 base and the J gene end by 7 bases; junction bases not matched to a gene: 6. The CDR3 spans 16 residues. The germline V gene encodes CDR1 SGHTA and CDR2 FQGNSA. This chain's CDR3 is CASSLGPGQGGQPQHF. The CDR3 DNA follows: TGTGCCAGCAGCTTAGGTCCGGGACAGGGGGGGCAGCCCCAGCATTTT.

This clone was counted between two and nine times. This chain connects TRBV5-1 to TRBJ2-1; TRBD2 aligns across 7 bases. V dropped 1 base and J dropped 15; count of bases not matched to a gene: 4. CDR3 length equals 11 residues. CDR1 SGHRS and CDR2 YFSETQ come from the germline V gene. Here the CDR3 DNA reads TGCGCCAGCAGCTTGAGCGGGGTTTGGTTCTTC. Its protein product is CASSLSGVWFF.

This rearrangement joins TRBV7-9 to TRBJ1-2, with D unresolved. The germline V gene encodes CDR1 SEHNR and CDR2 FQNEAQ (reference sequence). CDR3 length: 14 amino acids. Between the trimmed V and J ends, which lost 6 bases and 7 bases, there was a span of 18 bases. CDR3 in amino acids: CASSLTGSRVGYTF. The CDR3 nucleotides are TGTGCCAGCAGTTTAACCGGGAGCAGAGTTGGCTACACCTTC.

The J gene is TRBJ2-5, the V gene TRBV5-1; 11 bases fit TRBD2. Germline lookup yields CDR1 SGHRS and CDR2 YFSETQ. The CDR3 is 15 residues long. Trimming removed 2 bases from V and 5 bases from J; junction bases left unmatched: 5. The CDR3 sequence: CASSFASGGPETQYF. The CDR3 region has the DNA TGCGCCAGCAGCTTCGCTAGCGGGGGGCCCGAGACCCAGTACTTC.

The rearrangement joins TRBV3-1 (or the pseudogene TRBV3-2) to TRBJ2-5, with 8 bases matching TRBD1. The CDR3 is 16 amino acids. Trimming cost V 4 bases and J 1 base; bases outside gene matches: 8. Germline V gene lookup returns CDR1 LGHDT and CDR2 YNNKEL (reference sequence). The CDR3 loop is CASSPRTGRRQETQYF. The CDR3 DNA sequence: TGTGCCAGCAGCCCCCGGACAGGGCGTCGCCAAGAGACCCAGTACTTC.